A selection of T cell receptor beta chains follows, all from one sample in a study of control samples from healthy donors and cancer patients. Sequencing was performed with immunoSEQ multiplex PCR; in TCRdb, only in-frame clones are kept and a portion is missing. In the table there are 90,000 or so clones, less than 90% of which are singletons. The specimen sequenced was blood. All receptors come from a woman aged 65 to 85 in good health. The CDR3 runs from the conserved cysteine through the conserved F or W. Fields, in order: D gene, V gene, J gene, clone size, CDR3 DNA, CDR3 protein. A D gene is named only where the DNA matches it firmly. Clone size is shown for a subset of rows, as once, few, many or a class of expanded clone.

d_gene: NA; v_gene: TRBV10-3; j_gene: TRBJ2-5; abundance: NA; CDR3nt: TGTGCCACCACGGGGACGACCCTGGGGGGCCAAGAGACCCAGTACTTC; CDR3aa: CATTGTTLGGQETQYF
d_gene: TRBD1; v_gene: TRBV4-1; j_gene: TRBJ1-1; abundance: NA; CDR3nt: TGCGCCAGCAGCCCTCGGACAGGGGCGAACACTGAAGCTTTCTTT; CDR3aa: CASSPRTGANTEAFF
d_gene: NA; v_gene: TRBV7-2; j_gene: TRBJ1-1; abundance: once; CDR3nt: TGTGCCAGCAGCTTAAACGGACGGGCAATAGGGACTGAAGCTTTCTTT; CDR3aa: CASSLNGRAIGTEAFF
d_gene: TRBD2; v_gene: TRBV5-4; j_gene: TRBJ2-3; abundance: NA; CDR3nt: TGTGCCAGCAGCCCCTCAGGGACTAGCGGGGGGTCAGATACGCAGTATTTT; CDR3aa: CASSPSGTSGGSDTQYF
d_gene: TRBD1; v_gene: TRBV5-1; j_gene: TRBJ1-1; abundance: NA; CDR3nt: TGCGCCAGCAGCGGGGGACAGGGGAACACTGAAGCTTTCTTT; CDR3aa: CASSGGQGNTEAFF
d_gene: NA; v_gene: TRBV5-6; j_gene: TRBJ2-7; abundance: NA; CDR3nt: TGTGCCAGCAGCTTGGTCCCGACAGGTATCGGCGAGCAGTACTTC; CDR3aa: CASSLVPTGIGEQYF
d_gene: TRBD1; v_gene: TRBV29-1; j_gene: TRBJ2-3; abundance: once; CDR3nt: TGCAGCGTTGAAGATCCCGCACAGGGGGCCACAGATACGCAGTATTTT; CDR3aa: CSVEDPAQGATDTQYF
d_gene: NA; v_gene: TRBV18; j_gene: TRBJ2-7; abundance: NA; CDR3nt: TGTGCCAGCTCACAGCTCTCCGGGACACCGAGCTCCTACGAGCAGTACTTC; CDR3aa: CASSQLSGTPSSYEQYF
d_gene: NA; v_gene: TRBV19; j_gene: TRBJ1-5; abundance: NA; CDR3nt: TGTGCCAGTAGTATAGTCGGTAGCAATCAGCCCCAGCATTTT; CDR3aa: CASSIVGSNQPQHF
d_gene: TRBD1; v_gene: TRBV5-1; j_gene: TRBJ2-2; abundance: NA; CDR3nt: TGCGCCAGCAGCGGCCGGACAGGTCGAACCGGGGAGCTGTTTTTT; CDR3aa: CASSGRTGRTGELFF
d_gene: NA; v_gene: TRBV7-8; j_gene: TRBJ2-2; abundance: NA; CDR3nt: TGTGCCAGCAGCTTAGTGCTGAACACCGGGGAGCTGTTTTTT; CDR3aa: CASSLVLNTGELFF
d_gene: NA; v_gene: TRBV6-1; j_gene: TRBJ1-1; abundance: NA; CDR3nt: TGTGCCAGCAGTGAAGCGGGACCGGGAAACACTGAAGCTTTCTTT; CDR3aa: CASSEAGPGNTEAFF
d_gene: NA; v_gene: TRBV2; j_gene: TRBJ2-4; abundance: NA; CDR3nt: TGTGCCAGCAGTGAAAGTGGGGGGGCCAAAAACATTCAGTACTTC; CDR3aa: CASSESGGAKNIQYF
d_gene: NA; v_gene: TRBV10-1; j_gene: TRBJ2-7; abundance: NA; CDR3nt: TGCGCCAGCAGTGAGCCGGACTGGGACAATGGAGAGCAGTACTTC; CDR3aa: CASSEPDWDNGEQYF
d_gene: NA; v_gene: TRBV6-5; j_gene: TRBJ1-5; abundance: NA; CDR3nt: TGTGCCAGCAGGTTTCCTCGGGGTAGCAATCAGCCCCAGCATTTT; CDR3aa: CASRFPRGSNQPQHF
d_gene: TRBD2; v_gene: TRBV7-6; j_gene: TRBJ2-5; abundance: NA; CDR3nt: TGTGCCAGCAGCTTACTAGCGGGAGGCATACAAGAGACCCAGTACTTC; CDR3aa: CASSLLAGGIQETQYF
d_gene: NA; v_gene: TRBV6-5; j_gene: TRBJ1-1; abundance: once; CDR3nt: TGTGCCAGCAGTTACGACAGGAACACTGAAGCTTTCTTT; CDR3aa: CASSYDRNTEAFF
d_gene: TRBD2; v_gene: TRBV7-9; j_gene: TRBJ2-5; abundance: NA; CDR3nt: TGTGCCAGCAAGACTAGCGGGATCCAAGAGACCCAGTACTTC; CDR3aa: CASKTSGIQETQYF
d_gene: NA; v_gene: TRBV7-9; j_gene: TRBJ2-1; abundance: few; CDR3nt: TGTGCCAGCAGCGGAAGGGACGGGTACAATGAGCAGTTCTTC; CDR3aa: CASSGRDGYNEQFF
d_gene: TRBD1; v_gene: TRBV18; j_gene: TRBJ1-2; abundance: once; CDR3nt: TGTGCCAGCTCACCTCAGACCATAGGGGGCGCGGATGGCTACACCTTC; CDR3aa: CASSPQTIGGADGYTF
d_gene: TRBD2; v_gene: TRBV29-1; j_gene: TRBJ2-3; abundance: NA; CDR3nt: TGCAGCGTTGATGCGGGAGGCACAGATACGCAGTATTTT; CDR3aa: CSVDAGGTDTQYF
d_gene: NA; v_gene: TRBV19; j_gene: TRBJ2-3; abundance: NA; CDR3nt: TGTGCCAGTAGTATAGTGCTCCCCCGGAGTGGTGACACAGATACGCAGTATTTT; CDR3aa: CASSIVLPRSGDTDTQYF
d_gene: NA; v_gene: TRBV5-4; j_gene: TRBJ2-3; abundance: once; CDR3nt: TGTGCCAGCAGCTTGGAAGCCAGGGACACAGATACGCAGTATTTT; CDR3aa: CASSLEARDTDTQYF
d_gene: TRBD1; v_gene: TRBV25-1; j_gene: TRBJ1-1; abundance: NA; CDR3nt: TGTGCCAGCAAGGACGACAGGGGGGTTACTGAAGCTTTCTTT; CDR3aa: CASKDDRGVTEAFF
d_gene: NA; v_gene: TRBV13; j_gene: TRBJ2-2; abundance: NA; CDR3nt: TGTGCCAGCAGCTTAACAGGACCGAACACCGGGGAGCTGTTTTTT; CDR3aa: CASSLTGPNTGELFF
d_gene: TRBD1; v_gene: TRBV6-5; j_gene: TRBJ1-4; abundance: NA; CDR3nt: TGTGCCAGCAGTTGGGGAGGGACAGATAATGAAAAACTGTTTTTT; CDR3aa: CASSWGGTDNEKLFF
d_gene: TRBD2; v_gene: TRBV9; j_gene: TRBJ2-1; abundance: NA; CDR3nt: TGTGCCAGCAGCGTAGCTCTAAGCGGGAGTTTTCAGTTCTTC; CDR3aa: CASSVALSGSFQFF
d_gene: NA; v_gene: TRBV10-2; j_gene: TRBJ1-1; abundance: NA; CDR3nt: TGCGCCAGCAGCCAAGACGAGGTTAAAGCTTTCTTT; CDR3aa: CASSQDEVKAFF
d_gene: NA; v_gene: TRBV2; j_gene: TRBJ1-6; abundance: NA; CDR3nt: TGTGCCAGTGGGCTAGAAGGTTTACGAGGATCACCCCTCCACTTT; CDR3aa: CASGLEGLRGSPLHF
d_gene: NA; v_gene: TRBV29-1; j_gene: TRBJ1-2; abundance: NA; CDR3nt: TGCAGCGTTGCCTCTCCTTTGGGAGGCTACACCTTC; CDR3aa: CSVASPLGGYTF
d_gene: NA; v_gene: TRBV5-1; j_gene: TRBJ1-1; abundance: NA; CDR3nt: TGCGCCAGCAGCTTGGGGCCCCGGAACACTGAAGCTTTCTTT; CDR3aa: CASSLGPRNTEAFF
d_gene: NA; v_gene: TRBV9; j_gene: TRBJ1-3; abundance: NA; CDR3nt: TGTGCCAGCAGCACCCCGTTTTCCGGAAACACCATATATTTT; CDR3aa: CASSTPFSGNTIYF
d_gene: NA; v_gene: TRBV24-1; j_gene: TRBJ2-7; abundance: NA; CDR3nt: TGTGCCACCGAGGACAGCTACTCCTACGAGCAGTACTTC; CDR3aa: CATEDSYSYEQYF
d_gene: TRBD2; v_gene: TRBV10-1; j_gene: TRBJ2-1; abundance: NA; CDR3nt: TGCGCCAGCAGTGAGTTCCCGACTAGCGGGAGGCTGTACAATGAGCAGTTCTTC; CDR3aa: CASSEFPTSGRLYNEQFF
d_gene: TRBD2; v_gene: TRBV5-1; j_gene: TRBJ2-5; abundance: NA; CDR3nt: TGCGCCAGCACCCTCGACGGGACTAGCGAGGAGACCCAGTACTTC; CDR3aa: CASTLDGTSEETQYF
d_gene: NA; v_gene: TRBV7-9; j_gene: TRBJ1-1; abundance: NA; CDR3nt: TGTGCCAGCAGCGAACGGGGGCTCCCGGGCCTAGAAGCTTTCTTT; CDR3aa: CASSERGLPGLEAFF
d_gene: NA; v_gene: TRBV9; j_gene: TRBJ2-3; abundance: NA; CDR3nt: TGTGCCAGCAGCGTAGAAGTTAGCGGTGATACGCAGTATTTT; CDR3aa: CASSVEVSGDTQYF
d_gene: NA; v_gene: TRBV5-5; j_gene: TRBJ1-5; abundance: NA; CDR3nt: TGTACCAGCAGCTTTTCTGGGGATAGCAATCAGCCCCAGCATTTT; CDR3aa: CTSSFSGDSNQPQHF
d_gene: NA; v_gene: TRBV6-5; j_gene: TRBJ1-1; abundance: NA; CDR3nt: TGTGCCAGCACATGGTCGGGGAACACTGAAGCTTTCTTT; CDR3aa: CASTWSGNTEAFF
d_gene: NA; v_gene: TRBV15; j_gene: TRBJ2-1; abundance: NA; CDR3nt: TGTGCCACCAGCAGTGTTCTGAGGGCCGAGCAGTTCTTC; CDR3aa: CATSSVLRAEQFF
d_gene: NA; v_gene: TRBV10-1; j_gene: TRBJ1-1; abundance: NA; CDR3nt: TGCGCCAGCAGCATAGCGGGGTTGGGGCAAGAAGCTTTCTTT; CDR3aa: CASSIAGLGQEAFF
d_gene: NA; v_gene: TRBV6-4; j_gene: TRBJ2-5; abundance: NA; CDR3nt: TGTGCCAGCAGTGACAACCCTGTGGGTCAAACCTTTAGGGGGACCCAGTACTTC; CDR3aa: CASSDNPVGQTFRGTQYF
d_gene: NA; v_gene: TRBV6-5; j_gene: TRBJ1-1; abundance: NA; CDR3nt: TGTGCCAGCCGGGGTCAGGCTGGGAACACTGAAGCTTTCTTT; CDR3aa: CASRGQAGNTEAFF
d_gene: NA; v_gene: TRBV29-1; j_gene: TRBJ1-2; abundance: NA; CDR3nt: TGCAGCGTTGAAACGACAGTCTATGGCTACACCTTC; CDR3aa: CSVETTVYGYTF
d_gene: NA; v_gene: TRBV15; j_gene: TRBJ1-4; abundance: NA; CDR3nt: TGTGCCACCACCGGCCTTAATGAAAAACTGTTTTTT; CDR3aa: CATTGLNEKLFF
d_gene: NA; v_gene: TRBV7-2; j_gene: TRBJ2-5; abundance: NA; CDR3nt: TGTGCCAGCAGCCCCTATTTACCTCAAGAGACCCAGTACTTC; CDR3aa: CASSPYLPQETQYF
d_gene: TRBD1; v_gene: TRBV10-1; j_gene: TRBJ2-4; abundance: NA; CDR3nt: TGCGCCAGCAGTCCGGGACAGAAAAACATTCAGTACTTC; CDR3aa: CASSPGQKNIQYF
d_gene: NA; v_gene: TRBV19; j_gene: TRBJ2-7; abundance: NA; CDR3nt: TGTGCCAGTAGTATTGAGGACAGCTACGAGCAGTACTTC; CDR3aa: CASSIEDSYEQYF
d_gene: NA; v_gene: TRBV5-4; j_gene: TRBJ2-2; abundance: NA; CDR3nt: TGTGCCAGCAGCTTGGGGCGGGGGAACACCGGGGAGCTGTTTTTT; CDR3aa: CASSLGRGNTGELFF
d_gene: NA; v_gene: TRBV6-2/TRBV6-3; j_gene: TRBJ2-1; abundance: NA; CDR3nt: TGTGCCAGCAGTTACTCGACCCCAGGACTCTTTAGGTCATATGAGCAGTTCTTC; CDR3aa: CASSYSTPGLFRSYEQFF
d_gene: NA; v_gene: TRBV18; j_gene: TRBJ1-4; abundance: once; CDR3nt: TGTGCCAGCTCACCGGGGAGTTTGGGGGAAAAACTGTTTTTT; CDR3aa: CASSPGSLGEKLFF
d_gene: TRBD2; v_gene: TRBV12-5; j_gene: TRBJ2-3; abundance: NA; CDR3nt: TGTGCTAGTGGTTTAGATAGCGGGGCGGCGGATACGCAGTATTTT; CDR3aa: CASGLDSGAADTQYF
d_gene: NA; v_gene: TRBV2; j_gene: TRBJ2-2; abundance: NA; CDR3nt: TGTGCCAGCAGTGGCCTGGGGGCTGGGGAGCTGTTTTTT; CDR3aa: CASSGLGAGELFF
d_gene: TRBD2; v_gene: TRBV5-6; j_gene: TRBJ2-5; abundance: once; CDR3nt: TGTGCCAGCAGCTCGCCAGGTGGACTAGCGGCCGAGACCCAGTACTTC; CDR3aa: CASSSPGGLAAETQYF